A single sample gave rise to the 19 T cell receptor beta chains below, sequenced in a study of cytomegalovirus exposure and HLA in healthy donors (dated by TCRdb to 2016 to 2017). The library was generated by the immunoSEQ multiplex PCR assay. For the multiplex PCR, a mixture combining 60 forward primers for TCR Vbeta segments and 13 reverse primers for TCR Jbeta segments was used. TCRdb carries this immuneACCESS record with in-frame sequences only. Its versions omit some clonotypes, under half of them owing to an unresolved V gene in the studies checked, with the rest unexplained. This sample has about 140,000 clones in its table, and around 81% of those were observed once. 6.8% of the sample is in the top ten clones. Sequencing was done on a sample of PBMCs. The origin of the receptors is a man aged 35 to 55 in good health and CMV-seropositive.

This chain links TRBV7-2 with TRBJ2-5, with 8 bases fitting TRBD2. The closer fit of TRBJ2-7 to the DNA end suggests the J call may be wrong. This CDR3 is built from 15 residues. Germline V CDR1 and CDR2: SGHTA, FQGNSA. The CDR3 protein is CASSGGTSGTYEQYF. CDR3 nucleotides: TGTGCCAGCAGCGGAGGAACTAGCGGTACCTACGAGCAGTACTTC.

The CDR3 DNA follows: TGTGCCAGCAGCGGACAGAGCAATCAGCCCCAGCATTTT. Protein: CASSGQSNQPQHF. This chain uses TRBV6-5 with TRBJ1-5; a weak D match, TRBD1 (6 bases). The V end lost 6 bases, the J end lost 1 base, and 7 bases lay between the germline ends. Germline CDR1 reads MNHEY; CDR2 reads SVGAGI. CDR3 length: 13 amino acids.

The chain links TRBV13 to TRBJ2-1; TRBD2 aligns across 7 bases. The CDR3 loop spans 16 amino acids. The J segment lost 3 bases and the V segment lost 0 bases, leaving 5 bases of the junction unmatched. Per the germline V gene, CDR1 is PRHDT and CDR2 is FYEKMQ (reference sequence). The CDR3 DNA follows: TGTGCCAGCAGCTTAGGCCGAGCGGGGCTCTACAATGAGCAGTTCTTC. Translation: CASSLGRAGLYNEQFF.

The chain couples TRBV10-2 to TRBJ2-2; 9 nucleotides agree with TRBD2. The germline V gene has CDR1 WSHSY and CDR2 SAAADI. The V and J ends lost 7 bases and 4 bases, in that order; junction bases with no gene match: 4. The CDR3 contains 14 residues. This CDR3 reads CASTGGGATGELFF. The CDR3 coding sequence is TGCGCCAGCACTGGCGGGGGGGCCACCGGGGAGCTGTTTTTT.

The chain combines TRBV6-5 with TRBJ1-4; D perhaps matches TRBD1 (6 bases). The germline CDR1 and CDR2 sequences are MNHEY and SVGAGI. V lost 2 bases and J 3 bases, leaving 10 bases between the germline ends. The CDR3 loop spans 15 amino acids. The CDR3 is CASSYLGGANEKLFF. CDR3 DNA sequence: TGTGCCAGCAGTTACCTAGGGGGGGCTAATGAAAAACTGTTTTTT.

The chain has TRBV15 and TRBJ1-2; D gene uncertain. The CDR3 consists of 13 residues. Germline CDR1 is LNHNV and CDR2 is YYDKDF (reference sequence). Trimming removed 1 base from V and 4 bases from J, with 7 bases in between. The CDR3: CATSRGHFYGYTF. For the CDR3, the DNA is TGTGCCACCAGCAGAGGTCACTTCTATGGCTACACCTTC.

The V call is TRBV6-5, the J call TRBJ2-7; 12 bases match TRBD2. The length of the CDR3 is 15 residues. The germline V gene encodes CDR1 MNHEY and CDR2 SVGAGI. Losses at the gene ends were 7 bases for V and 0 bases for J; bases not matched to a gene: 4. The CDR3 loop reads CASISLAGGSYEQYF. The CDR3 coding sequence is TGTGCCAGCATTTCACTAGCGGGAGGCTCCTACGAGCAGTACTTC.

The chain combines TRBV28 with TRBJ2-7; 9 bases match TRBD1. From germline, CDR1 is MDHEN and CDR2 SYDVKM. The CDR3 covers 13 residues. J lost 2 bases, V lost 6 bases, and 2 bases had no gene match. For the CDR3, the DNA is TGTGCCAGCAGAAGGGACAGGGCCTACGAGCAGTACTTC. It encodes CASRRDRAYEQYF. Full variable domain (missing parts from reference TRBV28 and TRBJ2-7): DVKVTQSSRYLVKRTGEKVFLECVQDMDHENMFWYRQDPGLGLRLIYFSYDVKMKEKGDIPEGYSVSREKKERFSLILESASTNQTSMYLCASRRDRAYEQYFGPGTRLTVT.

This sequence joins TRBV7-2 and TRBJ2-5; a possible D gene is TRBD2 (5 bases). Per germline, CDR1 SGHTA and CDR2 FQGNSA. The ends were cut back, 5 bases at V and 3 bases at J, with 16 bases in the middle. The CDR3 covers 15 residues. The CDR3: CASSLRRAVKETQYF. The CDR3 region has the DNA TGTGCCAGCAGCCTCAGGCGGGCGGTTAAAGAGACCCAGTACTTC.

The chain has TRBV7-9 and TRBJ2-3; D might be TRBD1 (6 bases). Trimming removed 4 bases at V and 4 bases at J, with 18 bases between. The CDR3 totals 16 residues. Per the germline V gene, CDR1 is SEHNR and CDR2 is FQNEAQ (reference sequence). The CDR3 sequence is CASSSPTGWEPDTQYF. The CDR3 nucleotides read TGTGCCAGCAGCTCGCCCACAGGGTGGGAGCCAGATACGCAGTATTTT.

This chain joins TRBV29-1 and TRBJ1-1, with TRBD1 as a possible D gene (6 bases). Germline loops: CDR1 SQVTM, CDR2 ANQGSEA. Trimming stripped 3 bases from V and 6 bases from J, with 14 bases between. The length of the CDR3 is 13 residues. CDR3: CSVDYGRGAEAFF. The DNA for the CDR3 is TGCAGCGTTGATTACGGGAGGGGGGCTGAAGCTTTCTTT.

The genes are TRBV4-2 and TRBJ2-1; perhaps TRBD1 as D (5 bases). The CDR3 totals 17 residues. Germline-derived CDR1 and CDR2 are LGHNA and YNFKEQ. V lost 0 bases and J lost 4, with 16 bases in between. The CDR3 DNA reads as TGTGCCAGCAGCCAAGATGGTTGGCAGGGAAATTACAATGAGCAGTTCTTC. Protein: CASSQDGWQGNYNEQFF.

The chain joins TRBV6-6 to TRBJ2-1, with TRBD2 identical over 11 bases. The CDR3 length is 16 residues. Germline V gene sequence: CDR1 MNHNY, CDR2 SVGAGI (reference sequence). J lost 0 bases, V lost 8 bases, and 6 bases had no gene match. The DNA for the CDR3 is TGTGCCAGCGGCACGGGACTAGCGGACTCCTACAATGAGCAGTTCTTC. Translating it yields CASGTGLADSYNEQFF.

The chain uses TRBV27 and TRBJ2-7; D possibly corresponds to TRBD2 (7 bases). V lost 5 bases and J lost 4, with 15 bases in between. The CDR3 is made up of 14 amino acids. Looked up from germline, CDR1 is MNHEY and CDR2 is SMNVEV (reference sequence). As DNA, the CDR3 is TGTGCCAGCAGTGTGACGGGGGGCTGGTACGAGCAGTACTTC. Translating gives CASSVTGGWYEQYF.

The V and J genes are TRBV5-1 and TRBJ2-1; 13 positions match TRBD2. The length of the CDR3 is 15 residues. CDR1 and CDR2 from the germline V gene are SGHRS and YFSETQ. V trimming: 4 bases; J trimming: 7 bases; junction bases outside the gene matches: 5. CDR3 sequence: CASSQWTSGSNEQFF. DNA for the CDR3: TGCGCCAGCAGCCAATGGACTAGCGGGAGTAATGAGCAGTTCTTC.

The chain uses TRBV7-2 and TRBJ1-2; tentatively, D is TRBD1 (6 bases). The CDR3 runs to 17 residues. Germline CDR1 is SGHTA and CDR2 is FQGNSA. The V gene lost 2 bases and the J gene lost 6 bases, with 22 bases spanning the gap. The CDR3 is CASSLTQPMGGRNGYTF. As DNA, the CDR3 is TGTGCCAGCAGCTTAACTCAGCCTATGGGGGGGCGGAATGGCTACACCTTC.

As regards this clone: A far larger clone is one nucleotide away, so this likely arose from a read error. The CDR3 is CASSVDYDQYF. The CDR3 nucleotides are TGTGCCAGCAGTGTAGACTACGACCAGTACTTC. The gene calls are TRBV25-1 and TRBJ2-7; a weak D match, TRBD2 (5 bases). CDR1 and CDR2 (germline): MGHDK, SYGVNS. The CDR3 length is 11 residues.

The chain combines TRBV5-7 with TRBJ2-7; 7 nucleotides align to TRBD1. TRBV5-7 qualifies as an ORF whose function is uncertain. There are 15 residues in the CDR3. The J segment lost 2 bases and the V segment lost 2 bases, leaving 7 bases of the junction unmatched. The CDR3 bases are TGTGCCAGCAGCTTTCTACAGGGGACCCCCTACGAGCAGTACTTC. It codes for CASSFLQGTPYEQYF.

This CDR3 is CASSLSRTEAFF. DNA for the CDR3: TGTGCCAGCAGCCTAAGTCGGACTGAAGCTTTCTTT. This rearrangement joins TRBV7-9 to TRBJ1-1; D is ambiguous. There are 12 residues in the CDR3. The V gene lost 5 bases and the J gene lost 5 bases, with 9 bases spanning the gap. CDR1 and CDR2 from the germline V gene are SEHNR and FQNEAQ (reference sequence).